This entry concerns a single T cell receptor (beta chain). Its target is unknown. This may stem from a read error, because a much larger clone lies one nucleotide away. The data were taken from a study of T cells in Graves' hyperthyroidism and ophthalmopathy. What was amplified from RNA transcripts were TCR beta CDR3 regions. With the HTBI primer set, the TCR CDR3 went through a first round of RT-PCR. TCRdb reprocessed the multiplex PCR reads with MiXCR, giving one entry per CDR3 protein. This sample yields some 620,000 distinct CDR3 sequences, of which about a sixth are seen a single time; 3.8% belongs to the top ten. Patients were excluded because of uncontrolled infection, other autoimmune disease, pregnancy or lactation. Diagnoses rested on clinical symptoms, serum thyroxine and TRAb, thyroid ultrasound and orbital computed tomography. Study observations and caveats: Ophthalmopathy stood apart from stable hyperthyroidism in a 13 V-J model. Most thyroid clonotypes that were expanded above 0.001 also turned up in blood.

Germline-derived CDR1 and CDR2 are SNHLY and FYNNEI. This CDR3 region has 15 residues. The source material was blood. This receptor was identified in a woman aged 25 to 39 with Graves' hyperthyroidism. This chain links TRBV2 with TRBJ1-4, with a possible D match to TRBD1 (6 bases). The CDR3 DNA sequence: TGTGCCAGCAGGAAGAGGGGGACAACTAATGAAAAACCGTTTTTT. This gives the protein CASRKRGTTNEKPFF.